This T cell receptor (beta chain) was documented in a study of cytomegalovirus exposure and HLA in healthy donors. The PCR had 60 Vbeta and 13 Jbeta primers. Here immunoSEQ multiplex PCR was the method, and the copy in TCRdb shows in-frame clones only, minus some. Of some 200,000 clones listed, 82% are singletons. As regards this clone: Antigen: not known.

Study-level results: The authors later linked a missense DCLRE1C variant to TCR beta V- and J-gene trimming.

Germline CDR1 is GTSNPN and CDR2 is SVGIG (reference sequence). Trimming pared 5 bases from V and 5 bases from J, leaving 19 bases between. This CDR3 has 14 residues. Sequenced material: PBMCs. The rearrangement links TRBV30 to TRBJ2-7; maybe TRBD2 (6 bases). This clonotype originated in a woman aged 35 to 49 in good health and CMV-seronegative. The CDR3 is CAWVWGVQRDEQYF. The CDR3 nucleotides read TGTGCCTGGGTGTGGGGAGTCCAGCGGGACGAGCAGTACTTC.